This T cell receptor beta chain was sequenced during a study of blood T cell repertoires in COVID-19. Across the whole study: Spain, Italy and the United States supplied samples that represented acute and convalescent COVID-19. The cDNA or gDNA used as material had been derived from T cells, B-cell-depleted T cells, or PBMCs.

V gave up 6 bases and J gave up 4 bases, with 7 bases separating them. Germline V CDR1 and CDR2: MNHEY, SVGAGI. There are 12 residues in the CDR3. Authors' processing steps: By means of reference gene primer amplification, nucleated cell counts were estimated. Assay used: immunoSEQ multiplex PCR; TCRdb lists only in-frame clones, some missing. The V and J calls and clone size come from that table; D and trimming were worked out from the DNA. The data hold around 310,000 clones, with 88% observed a single time. This clone is a singleton in its sample. The chain has TRBV6-5 and TRBJ2-4; D gene unclear. The sequence was collected from a woman aged 45-65 years with active or convalescent COVID-19. Sequenced input: peripheral blood. CDR3 region: CASSPQKNIQYF. DNA for the CDR3: TGTGCCAGCAGCCCGCAGAAAAACATTCAGTACTTC.